These 3 T cell receptor beta chains came from one sample sequenced in a study of blood T cells in healthy people across ages. The use of a sample-barcoded 5' primer and a J-beta primer mix characterized a second PCR of about 7 to 12 cycles. TCRdb ran MiXCR on the 5' RACE reads and lists one entry per CDR3 protein. This table has roughly 1,500,000 distinct CDR3 sequences, 30% to 35% appearing once. Sequenced input: blood. The receptors come from a young woman in good health.

At least ten counts were recorded for this clonotype. The chain uses TRBV4-2 and TRBJ2-3; 7 bases align to TRBD2. The junction had 11 bases not matched to a gene; V was cut back by 0 bases and J by 2 bases. The V gene's germline CDR1 is LGHNA and CDR2 YNFKEQ. CDR3 length: 18 residues. CDR3 in DNA: TGTGCCAGCAGCCAAGATCCAGAACTAGCGACTTCCACAGATACGCAGTATTTT. Translating gives CASSQDPELATSTDTQYF.

This clonotype was counted between two and nine times. The chain carries TRBV13 and TRBJ2-5; weak D call: TRBD1 (6 bases). Germline V gives CDR1 PRHDT, CDR2 FYEKMQ (reference sequence). V was cut by 0 bases and J by 4 bases, with 9 bases left in between. The CDR3 extends over 14 amino acids. CDR3 region: CASSLGNRAETQYF. CDR3 DNA: TGTGCCAGCAGCTTAGGTAACAGGGCAGAGACCCAGTACTTC.

V is TRBV5-5 and J is TRBJ2-5; no reliable D call. The V end lost 6 bases, the J end lost 2 bases, and 14 bases lay between the germline ends. The CDR3 totals 14 residues. Germline V gives CDR1 SGHKS, CDR2 YYEKEE (reference sequence). Written as DNA, the CDR3 is TGTGCCAGCACCTCCCTTGCCGGGCAAGAGACCCAGTACTTC. Its protein product is CASTSLAGQETQYF.